This T cell receptor beta chain stems from a study of response to subunit inactivated influenza vaccine. The length of the CDR3 is 11 residues. CDR1 is SNHLY, CDR2 FYNNEI, per germline. V was clipped by 6 bases and J by 8 bases, with 10 bases between them. TCRdb recomputed calls from the RT-PCR reads with MiXCR, one row per CDR3 protein. The table has 540,000 or so distinct CDR3 sequences, approximately 12% seen once. The receptor was derived from a man between 45 and 60 years old who received an inactivated influenza vaccine. This chain uses TRBV2 with TRBJ1-1; D is undetermined. This material consisted of PBMCs from blood, taken 45 days after vaccination. CDR3 nucleotide sequence: TGTGCCAGCAGCCCTACGGTAGAAGCTTTCTTT. Its protein is CASSPTVEAFF. The entire variable domain, with the rest obtained from reference TRBV2 and TRBJ1-1, is as follows: EPEVTQTPSHQVTQMGQEVILRCVPISNHLYFYWYRQILGQKVEFLVSFYNNEISEKSEIFDDQFSVERPDGSNFTLKIRSTKLEDSAMYFCASSPTVEAFFGQGTRLTVV.